The 4 T cell receptor beta chains below all came from one sample that was sequenced in a study of OX40 agonist ivuxolimab in advanced cancers. Profiled with immunoSEQ multiplex PCR; TCRdb holds only in-frame clones, not every one. The sample lists about 80,000 clones, roughly 87% occurring once. The material was CD4+ or CD8+ T cells sorted from blood, obtained in a trial of the OX40 agonist ivuxolimab. The receptors derive from an adult with an advanced solid tumor such as melanoma, head and neck, liver or kidney cancer.

The chain recombines TRBV11-2 with TRBJ2-2; TRBD1 agrees at 7 bases. Germline CDR1 SGHAT, CDR2 FQNNGV. CDR3 length equals 15 residues. With 5 bases clipped from V and 7 bases from J, the junction kept 10 bases outside the gene matches. The CDR3 protein is CASSPNRGEGGELFF. The CDR3 region has the DNA TGTGCCAGCAGCCCAAACAGGGGAGAAGGCGGGGAGCTGTTTTTT.

This clone was picked up one time. V gene TRBV19 combines with J gene TRBJ1-1, with D uncertain. Trimming took 3 bases from V and 11 from J, leaving 13 bases between them. This CDR3 is 12 amino acids long. Germline-derived CDR1 and CDR2 are LNHDA and SQIVND (reference sequence). CDR3 amino acids: CASSIPKGMAFF. CDR3 bases: TGTGCCAGTAGTATCCCCAAGGGTATGGCTTTCTTT.

Written as DNA, the CDR3 is TGTGCCATCAGTGAAGCGGACAGGGGGCATCAGCCCCAGCATTTT. This translates into CAISEADRGHQPQHF. The gene calls are TRBV10-3 and TRBJ1-5; 11 bases agree with TRBD1. Germline-derived CDR1 and CDR2 are ENHRY and SYGVKD. V dropped 3 bases and J dropped 5; count of bases not matched to a gene: 3. CDR3 size: 15 residues.

This sequence joins TRBV30 and TRBJ2-5, with 9 bases fitting TRBD1. Germline loops: CDR1 GTSNPN, CDR2 SVGIG (reference sequence). The CDR3 consists of 15 residues. V shed 3 bases and J 4 bases; nucleotides not matched to a gene: 9. The CDR3 nucleotides read TGTGCCTGGAGCCTAACGACAGGGGGTGGAGAGACCCAGTACTTC. Translated: CAWSLTTGGGETQYF.